A single sample is the source of the 9 T cell receptor beta chains below, sequenced in a study of T cell responses to AZD1222 COVID-19 vaccine. This table comes from immunoSEQ multiplex PCR, and its TCRdb copy is limited to in-frame clones, with some not included. The repertoire consists of tens of thousands of clones, with approximately 85% occurring once and the leading ten covering around 20%. The specimen comprised peripheral blood, sampled on day 0 of AZD1222 vaccination. The origin of the receptors is an adult in good health.

V is TRBV5-4 and J is TRBJ2-1; tentative D call: TRBD2 (5 bases). This CDR3 contains 14 residues. CDR1 and CDR2 from the germline V gene are SGHNT and YYREEE (reference sequence). V was cut by 6 bases and J by 0 bases, with 10 bases left in between. The CDR3 spells CASTRGSSYNEQFF. DNA of the CDR3: TGTGCCAGCACCCGAGGGAGCTCCTACAATGAGCAGTTCTTC. Combining the CDR3 with reference TRBV5-4 and TRBJ2-1 gives the whole variable domain ETGVTQSPTHLIKTRGQQVTLRCSSQSGHNTVSWYQQALGQGPQFIFQYYREEENGRGNFPPRFSGLQFPNYSSELNVNALELDDSALYLCASTRGSSYNEQFFGPGTRLTVL.

The J gene is TRBJ2-6, the V gene TRBV5-6; D is possibly TRBD2 (6 bases). The CDR3 contains 14 residues. The germline V and J ends were trimmed by 7 bases and 0 bases, with 8 bases remaining between them. The germline gives CDR1 SGHDT, CDR2 YYEEEE. Here the CDR3 DNA reads TGTGCCAGCGCCGGGGGCTCTGGGGCCAACGTCCTGACTTTC. It codes for CASAGGSGANVLTF.

This clone was detected only once. The chain joins TRBV20-1 to TRBJ1-3; tentative D call: TRBD1 (5 bases). CDR3 length: 13 residues. The germline gives CDR1 DFQATT, CDR2 SNEGSKA (reference sequence). Trimming pared 3 bases from V and 0 bases from J, leaving 6 bases between. This CDR3 is CSASGASGNTIYF. The DNA for the CDR3 is TGCAGTGCTAGTGGGGCCTCTGGAAACACCATATATTTT.

The sample holds a few counts of this clone. The chain carries TRBV4-2 and TRBJ1-2, with no clear D. The CDR3 covers 15 residues. Looked up from germline, CDR1 is LGHNA and CDR2 is YNFKEQ. Trimming removed 0 bases from V and 2 bases from J, with 10 bases in between. The CDR3 nucleotides are TGTGCCAGCAGCCAAGATCTTAATAGAAACTATGGCTACACCTTC. It is translated as CASSQDLNRNYGYTF.

The V call is TRBV6-5, the J call TRBJ1-1; possible D gene TRBD1, 6 bases. CDR1 MNHEY and CDR2 SVGAGI come from the germline V gene. The CDR3 contains 15 residues. Trimming cost V 6 bases and J 4 bases, with 18 bases left between them. In nucleotides, the CDR3 is TGTGCCAGCAGCCAAAGGGTACAGGGTATCACTGAAGCTTTCTTT. It yields the protein CASSQRVQGITEAFF.

The chain joins TRBV7-9 to TRBJ2-5; D is tentatively TRBD1 or TRBD2 (6 bases each). V lost 1 base and J 5 bases, leaving 14 bases between the germline ends. Germline CDR1 reads SEHNR; CDR2 reads FQNEAQ (reference sequence). This CDR3 region has 15 residues. CDR3 bases: TGTGCCAGCAGCTTAGAAGGGGGGCGCGGGGAGACCCAGTACTTC. Residues: CASSLEGGRGETQYF.

The J gene is TRBJ2-3, the V gene TRBV7-9; 8 bases fit TRBD1. V shed 5 bases and J 6 bases; nucleotides not matched to a gene: 13. The CDR3 extends over 16 amino acids. Per germline, CDR1 SEHNR and CDR2 FQNEAQ (reference sequence). Here the CDR3 DNA reads TGTGCCAGCAGCGCCCTGGGCTCAGGGGGCGCCGATACGCAGTATTTT. Translating it yields CASSALGSGGADTQYF.

This chain uses TRBV5-1 with TRBJ1-3; D call uncertain. V was shortened by 0 bases and J by 0 bases, with 13 bases between the two germline ends. Germline-derived CDR1 and CDR2 are SGHRS and YFSETQ. The CDR3 consists of 17 residues. This chain's CDR3 is CASSLVLAATSGNTIYF. CDR3 DNA sequence: TGCGCCAGCAGCTTGGTTCTGGCAGCAACCTCTGGAAACACCATATATTTT.

The rearrangement joins TRBV7-8 to TRBJ1-4, with D unresolved. There are 16 residues in the CDR3. The germline V gene encodes CDR1 SGHVS and CDR2 FQNEAQ. The V end lost 2 bases, the J end lost 2 bases, and 12 bases lay between the germline ends. Written as DNA, the CDR3 is TGTGCCAGCAGCTTACGGGCCCCCGGGACTAATGAAAAACTGTTTTTT. Amino acid sequence: CASSLRAPGTNEKLFF.